The present T cell receptor beta chain was sequenced within a study of identical twins. Study observations and caveats: Clonotypes of the beta chain that were abundant in cord blood carried fewer insertions (memory repertoires showed none).

The germline CDR1 and CDR2 sequences are SNHLY and FYNNEI. CDR3 length: 13 residues. V lost 4 bases, J lost 4 bases, and 3 bases stayed unmatched. TCRdb used MiXCR to reprocess the 5' RACE reads, holding one entry per CDR3 protein. The sample includes about 530,000 distinct CDR3 sequences, about 15% of them seen just once. Note on this clonotype: The antigen remains undetermined.

This same sample was also part of a study on yellow fever vaccine responses in identical twins.

This receptor was obtained from a woman aged 18-29 years in good health. Sequencing was carried out using CD4+ T cells sorted from blood. The chain uses TRBV2 and TRBJ2-5; 7 nucleotides match TRBD1. CDR3: CASSGDSIETQYF. DNA of the CDR3: TGTGCCAGCAGTGGGGACAGCATAGAGACCCAGTACTTC.